Listed below are T cell receptor beta chains from one sample, sequenced in a study of breast tumors, draining lymph nodes, adjacent tissues. Using its own MiXCR run on the multiplex PCR reads, TCRdb lists one record per CDR3 protein. Of roughly 80,000 distinct CDR3 sequences detected, roughly a fifth appear once; the ten largest clones hold around 2.5%. The sequencing input was axillary lymph node tissue. Source of these receptors: a female donor with breast cancer. Some clones in this sample may be carry-over from other donors' samples. Both conserved end residues are trimmed from each CDR3. A D gene is named only where the DNA matches it firmly.

J gene	V gene	D gene	CDR3 protein
TRBJ2-3	TRBV20-1	TRBD2	SAFSRTSGAGGTQY
TRBJ2-7	TRBV20-1	NA	SAPPTAPSGEQY
TRBJ2-7	TRBV20-1	TRBD2	SARDFASGRYEQY
TRBJ2-1	TRBV7-6	NA	ASSLGGGTPF
TRBJ1-2	TRBV6-2/TRBV6-3	NA	ASSSPSGKDGYT
TRBJ2-3	TRBV10-2	NA	ASSDPTDTQY
TRBJ2-1	TRBV5-1	TRBD2	ASSPSPLAGGYNGQF
TRBJ2-7	TRBV29-1	TRBD2	SVDLAGGHEQY
TRBJ2-5	TRBV7-3	NA	ASSAMGGVETQY
TRBJ2-5	TRBV14	NA	ASSQGVIGVLSRETQY
TRBJ2-2	TRBV7-3	NA	ASSSRPNTGELF
TRBJ2-1	TRBV2	NA	ASRRGEADEQS
TRBJ2-7	TRBV15	NA	ATSRGTASYEQY
TRBJ1-2	TRBV20-1	NA	SARDQSLRGYT
TRBJ1-3	TRBV7-9	NA	ASSRDTVSGNTIY
TRBJ1-6	TRBV7-2	TRBD1	ASSLGQGANGSPLH
TRBJ2-3	TRBV4-3	NA	ASSQDPYTDTHY
TRBJ1-2	TRBV6-2/TRBV6-3	NA	ASKKPGGYT
TRBJ2-5	TRBV9	TRBD1	ASSVTPGQGETQY
TRBJ2-1	TRBV18	NA	ASSPPGRGRYNEQF
TRBJ2-5	TRBV20-1	TRBD2	SARELAVKETQY
TRBJ1-2	TRBV7-6	TRBD1	ASSSTTMGQVL
TRBJ2-7	TRBV3-2	NA	ASSPRGAAAFGYEQY
TRBJ2-3	TRBV6-1	TRBD2	ATLAGVGTDTQY
TRBJ2-7	TRBV28	NA	ASSPKTPYEQY
TRBJ1-5	TRBV12-3/TRBV12-4	TRBD1	ASIPGQGGNQPQH
TRBJ2-2	TRBV4-2	NA	ASSPVRAGNTGELF
TRBJ2-4	TRBV19	NA	ASSIQGGKNIQY
TRBJ2-7	TRBV5-8	TRBD1	ASSRASGQAYEQY
TRBJ2-5	TRBV11-2	TRBD2	ASSLGSGGGRETQY
TRBJ2-7	TRBV2	NA	ASSEAPGRYEQY
TRBJ2-5	TRBV2	TRBD1	ASSDPQGPQETQY
TRBJ2-5	TRBV6-5	NA	ASNQGIGETQY
TRBJ1-4	TRBV15	TRBD1	ATSRTGQNNEKLF
TRBJ2-2	TRBV10-3	NA	AISESLPGKNTGELF
TRBJ1-2	TRBV28	NA	ASLRGREVGYT
TRBJ2-1	TRBV7-6	NA	ASSLWGPHNEQF
TRBJ2-7	TRBV6-5	TRBD1	ASSKRQGWYEQY
TRBJ2-5	TRBV20-1	NA	SASPGELGETQY
TRBJ2-1	TRBV7-8	NA	ASSQQPVAISYNEQF
TRBJ2-5	TRBV3-1	NA	ASSQGVAKTQETQY
TRBJ2-1	TRBV2	TRBD2	ASSEGGWGGSYNEQF
TRBJ2-3	TRBV27	TRBD2	ASSWLAGTEDTQY